This entry lists 15 T cell receptor beta chains sequenced from one sample in a study of blood T cell repertoires in COVID-19. Some clones are missing from TCRdb's copy, which holds only in-frame ones; the method was immunoSEQ multiplex PCR. The repertoire holds fewer than 120,000 clones, roughly 80% seen once, with approximately 16% in the top ten. The specimen was peripheral blood. These receptors originate from a woman aged 55-75 years with acute or convalescent COVID-19.

Here the CDR3 DNA reads TGTGCCAGTAGTATAATTGGGGTCGGACAGGGTGGCAATCAGCCCCAGCATTTT. It is translated as CASSIIGVGQGGNQPQHF. The chain combines TRBV19 with TRBJ1-5; TRBD1 matches 8 bases. This CDR3 has 18 residues. The germline CDR1 and CDR2 sequences are LNHDA and SQIVND (reference sequence). V gave up 2 bases and J gave up 2 bases; unmatched junction bases: 11.

The chain joins TRBV18 to TRBJ2-5; 8 bases line up with TRBD1. Germline CDR1 reads KGHSH; CDR2 reads LQKENI. The CDR3 totals 14 residues. V trimming: 8 bases; J trimming: 2 bases; junction bases outside the gene matches: 7. CDR3 sequence reads: CASELDRVQETQYF. In DNA, the CDR3 is TGTGCCAGCGAACTGGACAGGGTACAAGAGACCCAGTACTTC.

The V and J genes are TRBV5-5 and TRBJ2-3; D perhaps matches TRBD2 (6 bases). The germline gives CDR1 SGHKS, CDR2 YYEKEE (reference sequence). V was clipped by 6 bases and J by 1 base, with 9 bases between them. The CDR3 has 13 residues. The CDR3 sequence: CASTRGGTDTQYF. CDR3 in DNA: TGTGCCAGCACTCGCGGGGGCACAGATACGCAGTATTTT.

This chain connects TRBV5-5 to TRBJ2-3; tentative D call: TRBD2 (6 bases). CDR1 SGHKS and CDR2 YYEKEE come from the germline V gene (reference sequence). The CDR3 has 13 amino acids. The ends were cut back, 7 bases at V and 4 bases at J, with 13 bases in the middle. The CDR3 sequence: CASDLGGPDTQYF. Here the CDR3 DNA reads TGTGCCAGCGACCTGGGGGGTCCAGATACGCAGTATTTT.

There are a few counts of this clone. J is TRBJ1-1 and V is TRBV12-3 or TRBV12-4; the D is unclear. This CDR3 has 12 residues. V dropped 1 base and J dropped 3 bases, with 3 bases sitting between them. CDR3: CASSLVDTEAFF. The DNA for the CDR3 is TGTGCCAGCAGTTTAGTCGACACTGAAGCTTTCTTT.

The chain recombines TRBV3-1 (or the pseudogene TRBV3-2) with TRBJ1-4, with a possible D match to TRBD1 (5 bases). Trimming took 6 bases from V and 7 from J, leaving 15 bases between them. CDR3 size: 14 residues. Germline values: CDR1 LGHDT, CDR2 YNNKEL (reference sequence). The CDR3 loop reads CASRDQGFGEKLFF. For the CDR3, the DNA is TGTGCCAGCAGAGATCAGGGTTTTGGTGAAAAACTGTTTTTT.

The V gene is TRBV10-3, the J gene TRBJ2-1, with D perhaps TRBD2 (7 bases). This CDR3 contains 12 residues. CDR1 and CDR2 (germline): ENHRY, SYGVKD. Trimming stripped 10 bases from V and 9 bases from J, with 16 bases between. The CDR3: CATRGGNREQFF. Written as DNA, the CDR3 is TGTGCCACCAGGGGAGGGAATCGTGAGCAGTTCTTC.

The genes are TRBV19 and TRBJ1-2, with D possibly TRBD1 on 5 matching bases. Deletions cut 3 bases from V and 4 bases from J, with 15 bases between. Germline-derived CDR1 and CDR2 are LNHDA and SQIVND (reference sequence). The CDR3 sequence is 15 residues long. The CDR3 DNA follows: TGTGCCAGTAGTATTTTCGTCCAGGGCCGCTATGGCTACACCTTC. Translation gives CASSIFVQGRYGYTF.

The chain carries TRBV18 and TRBJ1-1; D not certain. Trimming stripped 3 bases from V and 2 bases from J, with 16 bases between. The germline CDR1 and CDR2 sequences are KGHSH and LQKENI. This CDR3 contains 16 residues. Here the CDR3 reads CASSPVGAGGNTEAFF. In DNA form, the CDR3 reads TGTGCCAGCTCACCCGTCGGTGCTGGCGGAAACACTGAAGCTTTCTTT.

The chain employs TRBV28 and TRBJ2-5; 8 nucleotides line up with TRBD1. With V trimmed by 7 bases and J by 5 bases, 6 bases remained unmatched. Germline CDR1 reads MDHEN; CDR2 reads SYDVKM. The CDR3 is 13 amino acids. The CDR3: CASTAQGAETQYF. CDR3 DNA: TGTGCCAGCACAGCTCAGGGGGCCGAGACCCAGTACTTC.

The rearrangement joins TRBV19 to TRBJ1-4; 9 bases match TRBD1. There are 17 residues in the CDR3. V was pared by 4 bases and J by 1 base, with 7 bases of the junction left unmatched. CDR1 LNHDA and CDR2 SQIVND come from the germline V gene (reference sequence). The CDR3 protein is CASSTSRQGGTNEKLFF. For the CDR3, the DNA is TGTGCCAGTAGTACCTCCAGACAGGGGGGAACTAATGAAAAACTGTTTTTT.

The V and J genes are TRBV11-2 and TRBJ2-4; the D gene is possibly TRBD2 (6 bases). Germline CDR1 SGHAT, CDR2 FQNNGV. The CDR3 loop spans 15 amino acids. V lost 5 bases, J lost 0 bases, and 11 bases lay in between. The CDR3 sequence is CASSHRGLAKNIQYF. The DNA of the CDR3 is TGTGCCAGCAGCCACCGGGGACTAGCCAAAAACATTCAGTACTTC.

J is TRBJ1-3 and V is TRBV11-3; 7 positions match TRBD1. The CDR3 extends over 14 amino acids. The germline V gene has CDR1 SGHNT and CDR2 YENEEA. V gave up 5 bases and J gave up 1 base; unmatched junction bases: 2. The CDR3 DNA reads as TGTGCCAGCAGCCAGACAGGGTCTGGAAACACCATATATTTT. Translating it yields CASSQTGSGNTIYF.

V usage is TRBV2 and J usage is TRBJ2-7; possible D gene TRBD2, 6 bases. V lost 9 bases and J lost 4, with 22 bases in between. CDR3 length equals 15 residues. Germline V gene data show CDR1 as SNHLY and CDR2 as FYNNEI. This CDR3 is CARSRTPGDTYEQYF. CDR3 sequence (DNA): TGTGCCAGGAGCCGGACCCCGGGGGATACATACGAGCAGTACTTC.

This clone was seen a handful of times. The V call is TRBV24-1, the J call TRBJ1-5; 8 nucleotides line up with TRBD1. The CDR3 covers 16 residues. Unmatched junction bases numbered 9, after V lost 3 bases and J lost 6 bases. The germline CDR1 and CDR2 sequences are KGHDR and SFDVKD. In nucleotides, the CDR3 is TGTGCCACCAGTGATCCGCCGGCCAGGGGGCCTCAGCCCCAGCATTTT. This codes for CATSDPPARGPQPQHF.